Listed here are 10 T cell receptor beta chains from one sample, sequenced in a study of CD8 T cells in ankylosing spondylitis. MiXCR was run by TCRdb on the 5' RACE reads, yielding one entry per CDR3 protein. The data show about 39,000 distinct CDR3 sequences, around 10% seen once. The sequenced sample was blood, either unsorted or a sorted T cell fraction (not recorded which). The receptors derive from a male donor with ankylosing spondylitis or in good health (not recorded which).

Many counts were recorded for this clonotype. This chain uses TRBV28 with TRBJ2-5; the match to TRBD2 covers 7 bases. CDR1 and CDR2 (germline): MDHEN, SYDVKM. V trimming: 4 bases; J trimming: 5 bases; junction bases outside the gene matches: 10. The CDR3 consists of 15 residues. CDR3 in DNA: TGTGCCAGCAGTTCATCGGGGACTAAGTCGGAGACCCAGTACTTC. Protein sequence: CASSSSGTKSETQYF.

This clonotype was seen a few times. V usage is TRBV7-2 and J usage is TRBJ2-1, with 9 bases lining up with TRBD1. In germline, CDR1 is SGHTA, CDR2 FQGNSA. The CDR3 runs to 14 residues. The V segment lost 5 bases and the J segment 7 bases; nucleotides outside the gene matches: 6. CDR3 sequence: CASSPGTGFNEQFF. For the CDR3, the DNA is TGTGCCAGCAGCCCGGGGACAGGGTTTAATGAGCAGTTCTTC.

This clonotype was observed many times. The V call is TRBV29-1, the J call TRBJ2-1; 10 bases are shared with TRBD2. The germline CDR1 and CDR2 sequences are SQVTM and ANQGSEA. The V segment lost 0 bases and the J segment 5 bases; nucleotides outside the gene matches: 7. This CDR3 contains 16 residues. The CDR3 sequence is CSVEDNSGRRNNEQFF. CDR3 bases: TGCAGCGTTGAAGATAATAGCGGGAGGAGGAACAATGAGCAGTTCTTC.

This clonotype was counted many times. The chain is built from TRBV5-6 and TRBJ2-7; 10 nucleotides match TRBD2. This CDR3 has 16 amino acids. Looked up from germline, CDR1 is SGHDT and CDR2 is YYEEEE. J was trimmed by 5 bases and V by 4 bases; bases with no gene match: 12. CDR3 residues: CASSPLSGRDLDEQYF. The DNA of the CDR3 is TGTGCCAGCAGCCCCCTAAGCGGGAGGGACCTAGACGAGCAGTACTTC. Supplemented by reference TRBV5-6 and TRBJ2-7, the full variable domain reads DAGVTQSPTHLIKTRGQQVTLRCSPKSGHDTVSWYQQALGQGPQFIFQYYEEEERQRGNFPDRFSGHQFPNYSSELNVNALLLGDSALYLCASSPLSGRDLDEQYFGPGTRLTVT.

This clonotype has only a few counts. The V and J genes are TRBV20-1 and TRBJ2-2; TRBD2 might be the D (5 bases). V was shortened by 3 bases and J by 0 bases, with 11 bases between the two germline ends. The length of the CDR3 is 15 residues. Germline assignment: CDR1 DFQATT and CDR2 SNEGSKA (reference sequence). The DNA of the CDR3 is TGCAGTGCTAGGAGACTCGGGACGAACACCGGGGAGCTGTTTTTT. Translating gives CSARRLGTNTGELFF.

This clonotype was seen repeatedly, ten times or more. This chain uses TRBV6-2 or TRBV6-3 with TRBJ2-5; no firm D call. The CDR3 is made up of 13 amino acids. From germline, CDR1 is MNHEY and CDR2 SVGEGT. Deletions cut 4 bases from V and 5 bases from J, with 11 bases between. This chain's CDR3 is CASSFRAVETQYF. The CDR3 DNA sequence: TGTGCCAGCAGTTTTCGGGCCGTGGAGACCCAGTACTTC.

This clonotype was seen repeatedly, ten times or more. This chain's CDR3 is CASSSHRESPQHF. In DNA form, the CDR3 reads TGTGCCAGCAGTAGCCACCGAGAATCGCCCCAGCATTTT. V is TRBV27 and J is TRBJ1-5, with D uncertain. The V and J ends lost 5 bases and 9 bases respectively, with 14 bases between them. Germline V CDR1 and CDR2: MNHEY, SMNVEV (reference sequence). The CDR3 totals 13 residues.

This clonotype appeared a few times. The chain recombines TRBV6-1 with TRBJ2-5; either TRBD1 or TRBD2 may fit D (5 bases each). The CDR3 covers 15 residues. Looked up from germline, CDR1 is MNHNS and CDR2 is SASEGT. Trimming cost V 2 bases and J 1 base, with 11 bases left between them. Here the CDR3 reads CASSEFEGFQETQYF. In nucleotides, the CDR3 is TGTGCCAGCAGTGAATTTGAGGGGTTCCAAGAGACCCAGTACTTC.

This clonotype was counted ten times or more. The gene calls are TRBV20-1 and TRBJ2-7, with TRBD1 matching over 8 bases. This CDR3 is built from 16 residues. Germline-derived CDR1 and CDR2 are DFQATT and SNEGSKA (reference sequence). Losses at the gene ends were 0 bases for V and 1 base for J; bases not matched to a gene: 8. The CDR3 nucleotides are TGCAGTGCTAGAGATAGTTTCGGGACAGGTTCCTACGAGCAGTACTTC. This sequence encodes CSARDSFGTGSYEQYF.

The chain carries TRBV2 and TRBJ1-2; perhaps TRBD1 as D (5 bases). Per the germline V gene, CDR1 is SNHLY and CDR2 is FYNNEI. The length of the CDR3 is 13 residues. V lost 5 bases and J 3 bases, leaving 10 bases between the germline ends. Here the CDR3 reads CASSRARDYGYTF. CDR3 DNA: TGTGCCAGCAGTAGGGCCAGGGACTATGGCTACACCTTC.